Below are 12 T cell receptor beta chains sequenced from a single sample in a study of blood T cells in healthy people across ages. The second PCR ran roughly 7 to 12 cycles with a sample-barcoded 5' primer and J-beta primers. TCRdb itself ran the 5' RACE reads through MiXCR, one entry per CDR3 protein. There are roughly 1,800,000 distinct CDR3 sequences in the sample; around 48% occur only once, and roughly 2% lies in the top ten. The specimen was blood. The receptors were sampled from a woman aged 40 to 50 in good health.

The chain couples TRBV20-1 to TRBJ1-2, with D hard to call. Per germline, CDR1 DFQATT and CDR2 SNEGSKA (reference sequence). This CDR3 spans 13 amino acids. V lost 3 bases and J 4 bases, leaving 12 bases between the germline ends. CDR3 protein: CSASVGIGYGYTF. CDR3 DNA: TGCAGTGCTAGCGTAGGGATTGGCTATGGCTACACCTTC.

The chain is built from TRBV7-2 and TRBJ2-1, with 10 bases identical to TRBD2. This CDR3 comprises 16 residues. V shed 1 base and J 5 bases; nucleotides not matched to a gene: 5. The germline V gene encodes CDR1 SGHTA and CDR2 FQGNSA. The CDR3 nucleotides are TGTGCCAGCAGCTTAGTTGCTAGCGGGGGAAACAATGAGCAGTTCTTC. It is translated as CASSLVASGGNNEQFF.

This clonotype has a handful of counts. The gene calls are TRBV9 and TRBJ2-3; 12 bases align to TRBD1. V was clipped by 10 bases and J by 5 bases; unmatched bases: 17. The CDR3 extends over 17 amino acids. In germline, CDR1 is SGDLS, CDR2 YYNGEE. This CDR3 is CAVSPGQGAEVEDTQYF. The CDR3 nucleotides read TGTGCCGTATCACCGGGACAGGGGGCGGAAGTAGAAGATACGCAGTATTTT.

This clonotype has a handful of counts. The chain joins TRBV7-2 to TRBJ2-1; D gene uncertain. Per germline, CDR1 SGHTA and CDR2 FQGNSA. Trimming removed 0 bases at V and 7 bases at J, with 10 bases between. There are 14 residues in the CDR3. The CDR3 DNA follows: TGTGCCAGCAGCTTAGCTCAATGGGGTAATGAGCAGTTCTTC. This translates into CASSLAQWGNEQFF.

This clonotype was counted between two and nine times. The chain is built from TRBV20-1 and TRBJ2-7; D is perhaps TRBD2 (5 bases). Looked up from germline, CDR1 is DFQATT and CDR2 is SNEGSKA (reference sequence). With 5 bases removed from V and 6 bases from J, the gap between germline ends came to 11 bases. The CDR3 is 11 residues long. CDR3: CSAGRGSEQYF. The DNA for the CDR3 is TGCAGTGCTGGGCGCGGGTCCGAGCAGTACTTC.

As DNA, the CDR3 is TGCAGTGCTAGAGAGAGTCCATGGGCACCCGGCGGGGAGCAGTTCTTC. Translated: CSARESPWAPGGEQFF. The chain combines TRBV20-1 with TRBJ2-1; TRBD2 might be the D (5 bases). Germline CDR1 and CDR2: DFQATT and SNEGSKA (reference sequence). The CDR3 length is 16 residues. V was shortened by 0 bases and J by 10 bases, with 22 bases between the two germline ends.

This clonotype has just a few counts. The V and J genes are TRBV7-2 and TRBJ2-3; D gene unclear. The CDR3 loop spans 15 amino acids. In germline, CDR1 is SGHTA, CDR2 FQGNSA. Trimming removed 1 base at V and 3 bases at J, with 11 bases between. The CDR3 DNA is TGTGCCAGCAGCTTAGTCCCTCTGGTTACAGATACGCAGTATTTT. Translation: CASSLVPLVTDTQYF.

This clonotype came up a few times. The rearrangement links TRBV6-2 or TRBV6-3 to TRBJ1-2; no clear D gene. Trimming took off 2 bases at V and 8 bases at J, with 6 bases between the two ends. The V gene's germline CDR1 is MNHEY and CDR2 SVGEGT. This CDR3 spans 11 amino acids. The CDR3 nucleotides are TGTGCCAGCAGTTACGTATGGGGCTACACCTTC. This encodes CASSYVWGYTF.

The V and J genes are TRBV6-2 or TRBV6-3 and TRBJ2-4; D gene ambiguous. The CDR3 has 15 amino acids. Trimming shortened V by 2 bases and J by 13 bases, and 21 bases separated the two germline ends. Germline V CDR1 and CDR2: MNHEY, SVGEGT. The CDR3 loop is CASSYRSLTSYEQYF. DNA for the CDR3: TGTGCCAGCAGTTACAGGTCACTTACCTCCTATGAGCAGTACTTC.

The chain recombines TRBV20-1 with TRBJ1-1; perhaps TRBD1 as D (5 bases). The CDR3 contains 13 residues. Germline CDR1 reads DFQATT; CDR2 reads SNEGSKA (reference sequence). The germline V and J ends were trimmed by 5 bases and 3 bases, with 13 bases remaining between them. The CDR3 loop reads CSARDVGDTEAFF. The DNA of the CDR3 is TGCAGTGCTCGGGACGTTGGGGACACTGAAGCTTTCTTT.

The chain links TRBV5-1 to TRBJ1-1; 8 nucleotides match TRBD1. Germline trimming cut 4 bases from V and 6 bases from J; bases unmatched to any gene: 14. The V gene's germline CDR1 is SGHRS and CDR2 YFSETQ. The CDR3 has 16 residues. The CDR3 coding sequence is TGCGCCAGCAGCCCGGACCCCCGAGGACAGGGCGCTGAAGCTTTCTTT. Translating it yields CASSPDPRGQGAEAFF.

This chain joins TRBV5-1 and TRBJ2-3; TRBD2 aligns across 7 bases. The germline CDR1 and CDR2 sequences are SGHRS and YFSETQ. J was trimmed by 2 bases and V by 3 bases; bases with no gene match: 12. There are 17 residues in the CDR3. CDR3: CASSWSLGRGNTDTQYF. CDR3 DNA: TGCGCCAGCAGCTGGAGCTTGGGGCGGGGGAACACAGATACGCAGTATTTT.